One and the same sample provided the 2 T cell receptor beta chains below, sequenced in a study of tumor and adjacent non-tumor tissue in lung cancer. No cell sorting was done before RNA was extracted from the tissue. The library came from three nested PCR rounds adapted from ARM-PCR protocols. Via MiXCR, TCRdb re-called the multiplex PCR reads, giving one row per CDR3 protein. The table lists under 150,000 distinct CDR3 sequences, 66% of them singletons. Input material: lung tumor tissue. These receptors were taken from a man between 60 and 75 years old with small cell lung cancer.

V and J are TRBV6-2 or TRBV6-3 and TRBJ2-7, with 7 bases aligning to TRBD1. This CDR3 has 13 residues. Unmatched junction bases numbered 15, after V lost 6 bases and J lost 13 bases. Germline V gives CDR1 MNHEY, CDR2 SVGEGT. CDR3 sequence (DNA): TGTGCCAGCAGACAGGGGCCAGGGAGAGAGCTTTACTTC. Its translation: CASRQGPGRELYF.

A note on this clonotype: The junction shows a germline mismatch at one end, possibly a read error. The chain carries TRBV29-1 and TRBJ1-1; a weak D match, TRBD1 (5 bases). The CDR3 extends over 15 amino acids. Germline V gene sequence: CDR1 SQVTM, CDR2 ANQGSEA. CDR3 in DNA: TGCAGCGTGGGGAGGGGCAGGGCTGAGAACACTGAAGCCTTCTTT. It yields the protein CSVGRGRAENTEAFF. Variable domain in full (rest from reference TRBV29-1 and TRBJ1-1): SAVISQKPSRDICQRGTSLTIQCQVDSQVTMMFWYRQQPGQSLTLIATANQGSEATYESGFVIDKFPISRPNLTFSTLTVSNMSPEDSSIYLCSVGRGRAENTEAFFGQGTRLTVV.